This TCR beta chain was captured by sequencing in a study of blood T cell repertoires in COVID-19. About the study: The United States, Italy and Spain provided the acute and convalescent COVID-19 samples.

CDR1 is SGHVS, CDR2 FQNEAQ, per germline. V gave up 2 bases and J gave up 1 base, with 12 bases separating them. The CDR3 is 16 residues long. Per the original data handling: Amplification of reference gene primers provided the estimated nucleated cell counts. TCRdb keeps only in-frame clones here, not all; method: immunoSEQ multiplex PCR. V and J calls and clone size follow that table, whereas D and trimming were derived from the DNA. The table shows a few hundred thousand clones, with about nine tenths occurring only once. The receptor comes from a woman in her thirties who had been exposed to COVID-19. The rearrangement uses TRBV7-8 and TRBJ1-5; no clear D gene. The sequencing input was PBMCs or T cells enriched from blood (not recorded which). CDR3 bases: TGTGCCAGCAGCTTAAGGACCGCGGGGAGCAATCAGCCCCAGCATTTT. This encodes CASSLRTAGSNQPQHF.